The 31 T cell receptor beta chains given below trace back to one sample, sequenced in a study of T-cell memory formation after mild COVID-19. TCRdb called the 5' RACE reads again in MiXCR, with one record for every CDR3 protein. The data show 150,000 to 200,000 distinct CDR3 sequences, around a tenth seen once. The sequencing sample was made of PBMCs or a T cell subset sorted from them (not recorded which). Receptors originate from a man aged 18 to 35 who had mild COVID-19 (a few samples of this study predate the infection). Cell type and time point are not known.

This clonotype has ten or more counts. The rearrangement uses TRBV10-3 and TRBJ2-3; D might be TRBD2 (6 bases). The CDR3 extends over 13 amino acids. Looked up from germline, CDR1 is ENHRY and CDR2 is SYGVKD. The V gene lost 8 bases and the J gene lost 0 bases, with 9 bases spanning the gap. CDR3 sequence (DNA): TGTGCCATCCGGGACTCTAGCACAGATACGCAGTATTTT. Residues: CAIRDSSTDTQYF.

This chain joins TRBV12-3 or TRBV12-4 and TRBJ2-1; 9 nucleotides match TRBD2. The CDR3 consists of 16 residues. V lost 4 bases and J lost 6; bases outside the gene matches: 10. The CDR3 region is CASSWVGGGVGNEQFF. For the CDR3, the DNA is TGTGCCAGCAGTTGGGTTGGCGGGGGGGTCGGCAATGAGCAGTTCTTC.

This clonotype was counted at least ten times. The chain joins TRBV5-1 to TRBJ1-6, with D possibly TRBD1 on 6 matching bases. The CDR3 sequence is 15 residues long. CDR1 is SGHRS, CDR2 YFSETQ, per germline. The V end was cut by 1 base, the J end by 8 bases, with 13 bases between. CDR3 sequence reads: CASSLRGGDDSPLHF. The DNA for the CDR3 is TGCGCCAGCAGCTTGCGAGGGGGAGACGATTCACCCCTCCACTTT.

This clonotype was seen a few times. V gene TRBV6-5 combines with J gene TRBJ2-2; D is unresolved. Germline CDR1 and CDR2: MNHEY and SVGAGI. Trimming shortened V by 6 bases and J by 7 bases, and 12 bases separated the two germline ends. The CDR3 is 13 amino acids. The CDR3 DNA is TGTGCCAGCAGCCCTATGTATGGCGGGGAGCTGTTTTTT. Protein sequence: CASSPMYGGELFF.

This clonotype was seen at least ten times. The J gene is TRBJ1-1, the V gene TRBV5-1; TRBD1 is a possible D gene (6 bases). Looked up from germline, CDR1 is SGHRS and CDR2 is YFSETQ. The CDR3 contains 14 residues. V was trimmed by 2 bases and J by 4 bases, leaving 12 bases between them. The DNA for the CDR3 is TGCGCCAGCAGCTTCGGGGGCGATGGCACTGAAGCTTTCTTT. Its translation: CASSFGGDGTEAFF.

This chain links TRBV7-9 with TRBJ1-2; 7 nucleotides match TRBD1. The germline V gene has CDR1 SEHNR and CDR2 FQNEAQ (reference sequence). The V and J ends lost 4 bases and 1 base, in that order; junction bases with no gene match: 12. This CDR3 has 17 residues. In DNA, the CDR3 is TGTGCCAGCAGCTCTACCCGCCCGACAGGGTTTAACTATGGCTACACCTTC. Protein: CASSSTRPTGFNYGYTF. The variable domain in full, with the rest retrieved from reference TRBV7-9 and TRBJ1-2, is DTGVSQNPRHKITKRGQNVTFRCDPISEHNRLYWYRQTLGQGPEFLTYFQNEAQLEKSRLLSDRFSAERPKGSFSTLEIQRTEQGDSAMYLCASSSTRPTGFNYGYTFGSGTRLTVV.

The V gene is TRBV7-9, the J gene TRBJ1-4; D is perhaps TRBD1 (5 bases). V shed 3 bases and J shed 4 bases, with 9 bases lying between them. From germline, CDR1 is SEHNR and CDR2 FQNEAQ (reference sequence). The CDR3 is 14 amino acids. The CDR3 sequence is CASSFQGDNEKLFF. For the CDR3, the DNA is TGTGCCAGCAGCTTTCAGGGAGATAATGAAAAACTGTTTTTT. Looking up the rest from reference TRBV7-9 and TRBJ1-4 gives the full variable domain: DTGVSQNPRHKITKRGQNVTFRCDPISEHNRLYWYRQTLGQGPEFLTYFQNEAQLEKSRLLSDRFSAERPKGSFSTLEIQRTEQGDSAMYLCASSFQGDNEKLFFGSGTQLSVL.

This clonotype was counted between two and nine times. This chain uses TRBV5-1 with TRBJ2-3; no definite D call. Per the germline V gene, CDR1 is SGHRS and CDR2 is YFSETQ. V gave up 0 bases and J gave up 0 bases, with 5 bases separating them. This CDR3 has 14 amino acids. CDR3 sequence: CASSLVDSTDTQYF. In DNA, the CDR3 is TGCGCCAGCAGCTTGGTCGACAGCACAGATACGCAGTATTTT.

This clonotype appeared a few times. The chain couples TRBV2 to TRBJ2-5, with unresolved D. Trimming stripped 8 bases from V and 2 bases from J, with 6 bases between. There are 11 residues in the CDR3. Germline lookup yields CDR1 SNHLY and CDR2 FYNNEI. The CDR3 region is CASAGQETQYF. The CDR3 DNA reads as TGTGCCAGCGCAGGTCAAGAGACCCAGTACTTC.

The rearrangement uses TRBV3-1 and TRBJ1-2, with D unclear. V lost 1 base and J 7 bases, leaving 4 bases between the germline ends. The CDR3 spans 11 residues. From germline, CDR1 is LGHDT and CDR2 YNNKEL (reference sequence). CDR3 region: CASSQVGGYTF. Here the CDR3 DNA reads TGTGCCAGCAGCCAAGTCGGTGGCTACACCTTC.

A few counts support this clonotype. This chain joins TRBV7-6 and TRBJ2-2; 11 bases line up with TRBD2. CDR1 is SGHVS and CDR2 is FNYEAQ in the germline V gene. V lost 5 bases, J lost 2 bases, and 10 bases stayed unmatched. The CDR3 sequence is 18 residues long. CDR3 sequence: CASSPKLAGETNTGELFF. In DNA form, the CDR3 reads TGTGCCAGCAGCCCCAAACTAGCGGGGGAAACTAACACCGGGGAGCTGTTTTTT.

The table lists this clonotype with a few counts. The chain uses TRBV5-1 and TRBJ1-1; D is unclear. Germline assignment: CDR1 SGHRS and CDR2 YFSETQ. The CDR3 runs to 14 residues. V was cut by 2 bases and J by 2 bases, with 10 bases left in between. The chain's CDR3 is CASSFTGGNTEAFF. CDR3 bases: TGCGCCAGCAGCTTTACGGGCGGAAACACTGAAGCTTTCTTT.

Ten or more counts support this clonotype. The chain links TRBV7-2 to TRBJ2-3; the match to TRBD2 covers 9 bases. Trimming took 2 bases from V and 3 from J; bases not matched to a gene: 9. The CDR3 contains 17 residues. CDR1 SGHTA and CDR2 FQGNSA come from the germline V gene. The CDR3 DNA reads TGTGCCAGCAGCTTATTCTTAGCGGGGGTAGGGACAGATACGCAGTATTTT. Encoded protein: CASSLFLAGVGTDTQYF.

This clonotype has more than one count but fewer than ten. The V and J genes are TRBV4-1 and TRBJ2-3; D gene uncertain. The CDR3 runs to 13 residues. V was clipped by 5 bases and J by 10 bases, with 16 bases between them. Germline lookup yields CDR1 MGHRA and CDR2 YSYEKL. Here the CDR3 reads CASSSPTLLAQYF. The CDR3 nucleotides read TGCGCCAGCAGCTCTCCTACCCTTTTAGCGCAGTATTTT.

This clonotype was detected a few times. The chain employs TRBV18 and TRBJ2-1; D may match TRBD1 or TRBD2 (5 bases each). The CDR3 is made up of 15 amino acids. V dropped 0 bases and J dropped 4 bases, with 10 bases sitting between them. Per germline, CDR1 KGHSH and CDR2 LQKENI. The CDR3 here is CASSPPWDGYNEQFF. DNA of the CDR3: TGTGCCAGCTCACCACCGTGGGACGGTTACAATGAGCAGTTCTTC.

V usage is TRBV7-9 and J usage is TRBJ2-5, with 8 nucleotides matching TRBD2. Germline assignment: CDR1 SEHNR and CDR2 FQNEAQ (reference sequence). The CDR3 contains 13 residues. V gave up 4 bases and J gave up 2 bases; unmatched junction bases: 0. The CDR3 spells CASSSSGQETQYF. The CDR3 DNA sequence: TGTGCCAGCAGCTCTAGCGGGCAAGAGACCCAGTACTTC.

The chain has TRBV7-3 and TRBJ2-3; no clear D gene. CDR3 length: 12 residues. Germline V gene lookup returns CDR1 SGHTA and CDR2 FQGTGA. Trimming took 3 bases from V and 6 from J, leaving 7 bases between them. The CDR3 DNA follows: TGTGCCAGCAGCTTCTTGTCCGATACGCAGTATTTT. This encodes CASSFLSDTQYF.

This clonotype came up a few times. The chain recombines TRBV6-2 or TRBV6-3 with TRBJ2-3; 8 positions agree with TRBD2. This CDR3 has 14 residues. V lost 6 bases to trimming and J lost 5 bases; unmatched junction nucleotides: 7. Germline CDR1 reads MNHEY; CDR2 reads SVGEGT. CDR3 in DNA: TGTGCCAGCAGAACAGCGGGGGTGGAAGATACGCAGTATTTT. It specifies CASRTAGVEDTQYF.

This clonotype showed up just a few times. The chain has TRBV7-2 and TRBJ2-4, with a tentative D call TRBD2 (6 bases). V was cut by 5 bases and J by 1 base, with 15 bases left in between. This CDR3 is 16 amino acids long. Germline lookup yields CDR1 SGHTA and CDR2 FQGNSA. This CDR3 is CASSPGTSLAKNIQYF. The CDR3 DNA reads as TGTGCCAGCAGCCCTGGGACTTCTCTTGCCAAAAACATTCAGTACTTC. The full variable domain, completed using reference TRBV7-2 and TRBJ2-4, is GAGVSQSPSNKVTEKGKDVELRCDPISGHTALYWYRQSLGQGLEFLIYFQGNSAPDKSGLPSDRFSAERTGGSVSTLTIQRTQQEDSAVYLCASSPGTSLAKNIQYFGAGTRLSVL.

This clonotype appeared a few times. The chain couples TRBV5-5 to TRBJ2-3; TRBD2 aligns across 8 bases. Germline-derived CDR1 and CDR2 are SGHKS and YYEKEE (reference sequence). This CDR3 is 15 amino acids long. Trimming at V came to 6 bases and at J to 2 bases, leaving 8 bases not matched to a gene. The CDR3 is CASIGRVFITDTQYF. Written as DNA, the CDR3 is TGTGCCAGCATCGGGAGGGTTTTCATCACAGATACGCAGTATTTT.

This clonotype appeared a few times. The chain joins TRBV12-3 or TRBV12-4 to TRBJ1-6; 8 bases align to TRBD1. There are 14 residues in the CDR3. With V trimmed by 6 bases and J by 6 bases, 4 bases remained unmatched. The CDR3 protein is CASRKTGANSPLHF. The CDR3 bases are TGTGCCAGCAGAAAGACAGGGGCTAATTCACCCCTCCACTTT.

This clonotype turned up a few times. The rearrangement links TRBV4-2 to TRBJ2-1; 13 bases are shared with TRBD2. The germline gives CDR1 LGHNA, CDR2 YNFKEQ. Trimming cost V 4 bases and J 1 base; bases outside gene matches: 1. The CDR3 spans 16 residues. This chain's CDR3 is CASSLLAGGSYNEQFF. The DNA of the CDR3 is TGTGCCAGCAGCCTACTAGCGGGGGGGTCCTACAATGAGCAGTTCTTC.

The chain couples TRBV7-9 to TRBJ2-1, with D perhaps given as TRBD1 or TRBD2 (6 bases each). Per germline, CDR1 SEHNR and CDR2 FQNEAQ (reference sequence). V dropped 2 bases and J dropped 0 bases, with 14 bases sitting between them. The CDR3 extends over 17 amino acids. The CDR3 sequence is CASSLRGRGLSYNEQFF. CDR3 nucleotides: TGTGCCAGCAGCTTACGGGGGCGGGGCCTCTCCTACAATGAGCAGTTCTTC.

This clonotype was observed at least ten times. The chain employs TRBV7-6 and TRBJ2-3; D remains unclear. The CDR3 is made up of 15 amino acids. V lost 3 bases and J 5 bases, leaving 15 bases between the germline ends. Germline CDR1 and CDR2: SGHVS and FNYEAQ. This CDR3 reads CASSFSNRGRDTQYF. CDR3 coding DNA: TGTGCCAGCAGCTTTTCTAACAGAGGCCGAGATACGCAGTATTTT.

The sample holds a few counts of this clonotype. The chain has TRBV4-3 and TRBJ1-2; perhaps TRBD1 as D (5 bases). Trimming took 3 bases from V and 4 from J, leaving 15 bases between them. Germline V gene lookup returns CDR1 LGHNA and CDR2 YSLEER. The CDR3 consists of 15 residues. This CDR3 is CASSQGEGVGYGYTF. Here the CDR3 DNA reads TGCGCCAGCAGCCAGGGGGAAGGGGTCGGCTATGGCTACACCTTC.

V is TRBV7-2 and J is TRBJ2-1, with D tentatively TRBD1 or TRBD2 (5 bases each). The germline gives CDR1 SGHTA, CDR2 FQGNSA. The V end was cut by 2 bases, the J end by 6 bases, with 17 bases between. The CDR3 covers 16 residues. CDR3 region: CASSLSLATASNEQFF. The CDR3 DNA sequence: TGTGCCAGCAGCTTATCCTTAGCGACAGCCTCCAATGAGCAGTTCTTC. Using reference TRBV7-2 and TRBJ2-1 for the parts outside the CDR3, the full variable domain is GAGVSQSPSNKVTEKGKDVELRCDPISGHTALYWYRQSLGQGLEFLIYFQGNSAPDKSGLPSDRFSAERTGGSVSTLTIQRTQQEDSAVYLCASSLSLATASNEQFFGPGTRLTVL.

This rearrangement joins TRBV9 to TRBJ2-1, with a tentative D call TRBD1 (5 bases). V shed 5 bases and J shed 5 bases, with 17 bases lying between them. Germline lookup yields CDR1 SGDLS and CDR2 YYNGEE. The CDR3 contains 15 residues. The CDR3 loop is CASRSPGGAHNEQFF. DNA of the CDR3: TGTGCCAGCAGAAGCCCAGGTGGGGCCCACAATGAGCAGTTCTTC.

J is TRBJ1-1 and V is TRBV6-5; a possible D gene is TRBD1 (5 bases). CDR3 length: 16 residues. Germline CDR1 MNHEY, CDR2 SVGAGI. Trimming took off 2 bases at V and 4 bases at J, with 17 bases between the two ends. CDR3 residues: CASSYGNGATGTEAFF. The CDR3 nucleotides are TGTGCCAGCAGTTACGGAAACGGGGCCACAGGCACTGAAGCTTTCTTT.

This clonotype was seen a few times. This chain joins TRBV6-5 and TRBJ1-6; no firm D call. This CDR3 contains 17 residues. Deletions cut 6 bases from V and 1 base from J, with 16 bases between. Germline values: CDR1 MNHEY, CDR2 SVGAGI. Here the CDR3 DNA reads TGTGCCAGCAGAAGGACCGTCCCTTGGTCCTATAATTCACCCCTCCACTTT. It translates to CASRRTVPWSYNSPLHF.

The CDR3 region is CASTDGREQYV. The CDR3 DNA reads as TGTGCCAGCACCGACGGGCGCGAGCAGTACGTC. V and J are TRBV6-2 or TRBV6-3 and TRBJ2-7, with no clear D. This CDR3 comprises 11 residues. Trimming pared 7 bases from V and 6 bases from J, leaving 10 bases between. The germline gives CDR1 MNHEY, CDR2 SVGEGT.

The chain links TRBV4-3 to TRBJ2-3, with TRBD2 identical over 9 bases. Trimming removed 2 bases from V and 6 bases from J; junction bases left unmatched: 0. The germline CDR1 and CDR2 sequences are LGHNA and YSLEER. This CDR3 comprises 13 residues. The CDR3 DNA sequence: TGCGCCAGCAGCCAAAGCGGGGGGGATACGCAGTATTTT. Encoded protein: CASSQSGGDTQYF.